The T cell receptor beta chain under discussion was sequenced for a study of a mutant IDH1 vaccine in newly diagnosed glioma. As for time point: baseline, week 1 (first vaccination visit). Treatment denoted: pre-vaccination baseline after standard-of-care therapy. The V and J ends lost 1 base and 3 bases, in that order; junction bases with no gene match: 4. The germline V gene encodes CDR1 LGHNA and CDR2 YSLEER. This CDR3 has 15 amino acids. This clone has only one observation. Repertoires were generated with immunoSEQ multiplex PCR, while TCRdb's copy carries only in-frame clones and drops some. This sample has 15,000 to 20,000 clones, with around 95% found just once.

This TCR came from a woman aged 18-29 years with glioma. Some clones in this sample may be carry-over from other donors' samples. The chain links TRBV4-3 to TRBJ2-7, with TRBD1 identical over 9 bases. The sequencing used peripheral blood mononuclear cells (PBMCs), collected from a glioma patient treated with radiotherapy, temozolomide or both. CDR3 sequence: CASSQVRDRDYEQYF. CDR3 coding DNA: TGCGCCAGCAGCCAAGTTAGGGACAGGGACTACGAGCAGTACTTC.